Each of the 24 T cell receptor beta chains below was sequenced from the same sample in a study of OX40 agonist ivuxolimab in advanced cancers. Some clones are missing from TCRdb's copy, which holds only in-frame ones; the method was immunoSEQ multiplex PCR. This table holds approximately 90,000 clones, around nine tenths found once. The source was CD4+ or CD8+ T cells sorted from blood, collected in a trial of the OX40 agonist ivuxolimab. All receptors come from an adult with an advanced solid tumor such as melanoma, head and neck, liver or kidney cancer.

This sequence joins TRBV7-9 and TRBJ2-3; D remains ambiguous. Per the germline V gene, CDR1 is SEHNR and CDR2 is FQNEAQ (reference sequence). The CDR3 is made up of 13 amino acids. V was pared by 3 bases and J by 2 bases, with 6 bases between. In DNA, the CDR3 is TGTGCCAGCAGCTTTAGTTACACAGATACGCAGTATTTT. It encodes CASSFSYTDTQYF.

The CDR3 region has the DNA TGTGCCAGCAGTCCAGACTTCTCCTACGAGCAGTACTTC. Its protein product is CASSPDFSYEQYF. The gene calls are TRBV6-5 and TRBJ2-7; D remains unclear. This CDR3 spans 13 amino acids. Germline CDR1 and CDR2: MNHEY and SVGAGI. V was cut by 5 bases and J by 0 bases, with 8 bases left in between.

The V call is TRBV12-1, the J call TRBJ2-4; the DNA was not compared with TRBD2, the D call given in the table. TRBV12-1 is labeled a pseudogene. This CDR3 contains 16 residues. The chain's CDR3 is CASSFGAAGGPVVQYF. CDR3 DNA sequence: TGTGCCAGCAGCTTTGGTGCGGCGGGGGGGCCGGTGGTTCAGTACTTC.

This clone has a single count. This chain links TRBV11-2 with TRBJ2-2; the D gene is possibly TRBD1 (5 bases). Trimming pared 5 bases from V and 1 base from J, leaving 11 bases between. Germline V gene sequence: CDR1 SGHAT, CDR2 FQNNGV. The CDR3 loop spans 15 amino acids. The CDR3 coding sequence is TGTGCCAGCAGCCTACAGGTTATGAACACCGGGGAGCTGTTTTTT. It specifies CASSLQVMNTGELFF.

This rearrangement joins TRBV6-9 to TRBJ2-1, with D perhaps matching TRBD1 (5 bases). Germline assignment: CDR1 MNHGY and CDR2 SVAAGI. The length of the CDR3 is 14 residues. V was trimmed by 7 bases and J by 2 bases, leaving 12 bases between them. CDR3 DNA sequence: TGTGCCAGCAAGGGGTGCGGCGCCTACAATGAGCAGTTCTTC. Its protein is CASKGCGAYNEQFF.

This clone was detected only a few times. The rearrangement joins TRBV30 to TRBJ2-7; tentatively, D is TRBD2 (6 bases). The length of the CDR3 is 13 residues. Trimming pared 1 base from V and 3 bases from J, leaving 10 bases between. The germline gives CDR1 GTSNPN, CDR2 SVGIG (reference sequence). The CDR3 sequence: CAWSADYLYEQYF. Here the CDR3 DNA reads TGTGCCTGGAGTGCGGACTACCTCTACGAGCAGTACTTC. Drawing the rest from reference TRBV30 and TRBJ2-7, the complete variable domain is SQTIHQWPATLVQPVGSPLSLECTVEGTSNPNLYWYRQAAGRGLQLLFYSVGIGQISSEVPQNLSASRPQDRQFILSSKKLLLSDSGFYLCAWSADYLYEQYFGPGTRLTVT.

The chain is built from TRBV7-9 and TRBJ2-3, with D perhaps matching TRBD1 (6 bases). Germline V gene sequence: CDR1 SEHNR, CDR2 FQNEAQ (reference sequence). The length of the CDR3 is 15 residues. The germline V and J ends were trimmed by 2 bases and 2 bases, with 11 bases remaining between them. CDR3 coding DNA: TGTGCCAGCAGCTTAACGGGACACCACACAGATACGCAGTATTTT. As protein: CASSLTGHHTDTQYF.

This chain links TRBV7-6 with TRBJ2-2; 9 positions agree with TRBD1. This CDR3 is built from 15 residues. Germline V gene sequence: CDR1 SGHVS, CDR2 FNYEAQ. Trimming at V came to 1 base and at J to 7 bases, leaving 4 bases not matched to a gene. The CDR3 nucleotides are TGTGCCAGCAGCTTAGGGGACAGGGTCGGCGGGGAGCTGTTTTTT. It translates to CASSLGDRVGGELFF.

The sample holds one count of this clone. This chain uses TRBV4-1 with TRBJ2-2, with 11 bases that match TRBD2. The germline V gene has CDR1 MGHRA and CDR2 YSYEKL. V trimming: 0 bases; J trimming: 6 bases; junction bases outside the gene matches: 6. The CDR3 runs 17 residues. Written as DNA, the CDR3 is TGCGCCAGCAGCCAAGATAGGGTAGCGGGGGGGCCCGGGGAGCTGTTTTTT. It yields the protein CASSQDRVAGGPGELFF.

The gene calls are TRBV10-2 and TRBJ2-1; no reliable D call. Germline lookup yields CDR1 WSHSY and CDR2 SAAADI. CDR3 length equals 12 residues. The germline V and J ends were trimmed by 2 bases and 5 bases, with 4 bases remaining between them. As DNA, the CDR3 is TGCGCCAGCAGTGAGCAGAACAATGAGCAGTTCTTC. It is translated as CASSEQNNEQFF.

The V gene is TRBV29-1, the J gene TRBJ1-1; D ambiguous. This CDR3 has 14 residues. Germline V gene sequence: CDR1 SQVTM, CDR2 ANQGSEA. The V gene lost 5 bases and the J gene lost 1 base, with 14 bases spanning the gap. CDR3 protein: CSVPRSSRNTEAFF. The CDR3 coding sequence is TGCAGCGTTCCTAGATCTTCTCGGAACACTGAAGCTTTCTTT.

The rearrangement links TRBV13 to TRBJ2-3; no firm D call. CDR3 length: 13 amino acids. V lost 2 bases and J lost 4, with 7 bases in between. Germline V gene lookup returns CDR1 PRHDT and CDR2 FYEKMQ (reference sequence). The CDR3 loop reads CASSLSRPDTQYF. The CDR3 DNA reads TGTGCCAGCAGCTTAAGCAGACCAGATACGCAGTATTTT. Full variable domain (missing parts from reference TRBV13 and TRBJ2-3): AAGVIQSPRHLIKEKRETATLKCYPIPRHDTVYWYQQGPGQDPQFLISFYEKMQSDKGSIPDRFSAQQFSDYHSELNMSSLELGDSALYFCASSLSRPDTQYFGPGTRLTVL.

The sample holds one count of this clone. The chain is built from TRBV2 and TRBJ1-2, with 10 bases that match TRBD1. The germline V gene has CDR1 SNHLY and CDR2 FYNNEI. V lost 7 bases to trimming and J lost 1 base; unmatched junction nucleotides: 6. The CDR3 spans 15 residues. The CDR3 DNA follows: TGTGCCAGCACCCCGAGGACAGGGGGTAACTATGGCTACACCTTC. Residues: CASTPRTGGNYGYTF.

The chain combines TRBV7-2 with TRBJ1-2; the D gene is possibly TRBD1 (6 bases). CDR1 is SGHTA and CDR2 is FQGNSA in the germline V gene. The V end lost 5 bases, the J end lost 4 bases, and 14 bases lay between the germline ends. CDR3 size: 14 residues. The chain's CDR3 is CASSASQGVYGYTF. In DNA form, the CDR3 reads TGTGCCAGCAGCGCCTCACAGGGCGTCTATGGCTACACCTTC.

The chain carries TRBV15 and TRBJ2-7; D unresolved. V was trimmed by 2 bases and J by 9 bases, leaving 8 bases between them. CDR1 LNHNV and CDR2 YYDKDF come from the germline V gene (reference sequence). The CDR3 sequence is 11 residues long. The CDR3 DNA sequence: TGTGCCACCAGCAGATTTTCGTTGCAGTACTTC. Translated, it gives CATSRFSLQYF.

This chain uses TRBV7-9 with TRBJ1-1; D call uncertain. The V and J ends lost 2 bases and 7 bases respectively, with 11 bases between them. Germline CDR1 is SEHNR and CDR2 is FQNEAQ (reference sequence). The CDR3 is 13 residues long. The CDR3 reads CASSLNGVSEAFF. The CDR3 DNA sequence: TGTGCCAGCAGCTTAAACGGTGTGAGTGAAGCTTTCTTT.

V and J are TRBV4-3 and TRBJ2-7; D might be TRBD2 (6 bases). CDR3 length equals 18 residues. Germline V gives CDR1 LGHNA, CDR2 YSLEER. V lost 0 bases and J lost 6, with 24 bases in between. In DNA, the CDR3 is TGCGCCAGCAGCCAAGATTTGCCGCGGGGCAGGGTTTTCGGCGAGCAGTACTTC. Translated: CASSQDLPRGRVFGEQYF.

The V and J genes are TRBV29-1 and TRBJ1-1; D gene uncertain. Germline V lookup: CDR1 SQVTM, CDR2 ANQGSEA. The V end lost 3 bases, the J end lost 6 bases, and 8 bases lay between the germline ends. The CDR3 loop spans 11 amino acids. The DNA for the CDR3 is TGCAGCGTTGATGAGCGGGCTGAAGCTTTCTTT. Its translation is CSVDERAEAFF.

V gene TRBV5-1 combines with J gene TRBJ2-7; D might be TRBD2 (5 bases). Germline V gene lookup returns CDR1 SGHRS and CDR2 YFSETQ. The germline V and J ends were trimmed by 4 bases and 5 bases, with 13 bases remaining between them. The CDR3 extends over 13 amino acids. This CDR3 is CASSHGGPNEQYF. The CDR3 DNA sequence: TGCGCCAGCAGCCACGGCGGGCCCAACGAGCAGTACTTC.

This clone appeared a single time. This rearrangement joins TRBV10-3 to TRBJ1-4, with a tentative D call TRBD1 (6 bases). The CDR3 is made up of 14 amino acids. Germline V gives CDR1 ENHRY, CDR2 SYGVKD. The germline V and J ends were trimmed by 3 bases and 5 bases, with 10 bases remaining between them. Here the CDR3 reads CAISERGANEKLFF. The CDR3 coding sequence is TGTGCCATCAGTGAAAGGGGGGCGAATGAAAAACTGTTTTTT.

The chain has TRBV15 and TRBJ1-2; D uncertain. CDR1 and CDR2 (germline): LNHNV, YYDKDF (reference sequence). V was cut by 5 bases and J by 0 bases, with 16 bases left in between. The CDR3 runs to 16 residues. Here the CDR3 reads CATSVNKGSANYGYTF. The CDR3 DNA reads as TGTGCCACCAGCGTTAACAAGGGCTCAGCTAACTATGGCTACACCTTC.

This sequence joins TRBV5-1 and TRBJ1-2, with 10 bases that match TRBD1. The CDR3 runs 14 residues. CDR1 and CDR2 (germline): SGHRS, YFSETQ. The V and J ends lost 4 bases and 2 bases, in that order; junction bases with no gene match: 2. The CDR3 sequence: CASSGQGGNYGYTF. CDR3 coding DNA: TGCGCCAGCAGCGGACAGGGGGGAAACTATGGCTACACCTTC. The whole variable domain, filled in from reference TRBV5-1 and TRBJ1-2, reads KAGVTQTPRYLIKTRGQQVTLSCSPISGHRSVSWYQQTPGQGLQFLFEYFSETQRNKGNFPGRFSGRQFSNSRSEMNVSTLELGDSALYLCASSGQGGNYGYTFGSGTRLTVV.

The rearrangement links TRBV2 to TRBJ2-3, with a possible D match to TRBD2 (7 bases). The germline CDR1 and CDR2 sequences are SNHLY and FYNNEI. The CDR3 runs to 15 residues. V shed 4 bases and J shed 0 bases, with 11 bases lying between them. The DNA for the CDR3 is TGTGCCAGCAGTGCCGGGGGGCTAAGCACAGATACGCAGTATTTT. Protein product: CASSAGGLSTDTQYF.

This clone was observed a single time. V usage is TRBV6-5 and J usage is TRBJ2-7; D gene uncertain. The CDR3 covers 11 residues. V dropped 5 bases and J dropped 7 bases, with 9 bases sitting between them. CDR1 is MNHEY, CDR2 SVGAGI, per germline. Here the CDR3 reads CASSPLGEQYF. The CDR3 bases are TGTGCCAGCAGTCCCCTAGGGGAGCAGTACTTC.